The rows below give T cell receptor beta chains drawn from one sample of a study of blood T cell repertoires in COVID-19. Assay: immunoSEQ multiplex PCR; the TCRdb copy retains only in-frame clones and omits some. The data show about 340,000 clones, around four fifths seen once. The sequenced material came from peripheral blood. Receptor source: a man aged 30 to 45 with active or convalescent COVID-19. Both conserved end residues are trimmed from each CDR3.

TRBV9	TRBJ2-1	ASSVGGSLYNEQF
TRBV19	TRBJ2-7	ASSIAETGNSEQY
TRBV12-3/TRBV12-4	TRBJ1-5	ASSIDNQPQH
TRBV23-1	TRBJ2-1	ASSQSTGRGGPSYNEQF
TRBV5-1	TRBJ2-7	ASSLMAGESYEQY
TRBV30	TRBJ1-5	AWSDGQEHQPQH
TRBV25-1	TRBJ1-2	ASSESGGQYGYT
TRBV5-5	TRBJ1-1	ASSFGGNTEAF
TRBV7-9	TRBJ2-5	ASSLRSYRRETQY
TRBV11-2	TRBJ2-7	ASSSSSWGVPYEQY
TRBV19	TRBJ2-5	ASSAGQGGGRETQY
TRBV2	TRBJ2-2	ASSERGTGELF
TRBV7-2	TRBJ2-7	ASSPWTGGMVSEEQY
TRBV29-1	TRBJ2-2	SVWTSGRAGGELF
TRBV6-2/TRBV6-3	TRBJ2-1	ASSYSGLAGSSYNEQF
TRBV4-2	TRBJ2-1	ASSQDGTSGYNEQF
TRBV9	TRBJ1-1	ASSSPSPEAF
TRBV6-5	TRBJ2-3	ASSYYRGGTADTQY
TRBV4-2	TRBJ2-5	ASSSGVRETQY
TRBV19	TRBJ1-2	ASENYRSNGYT
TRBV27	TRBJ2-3	ASGTGPTDTQY
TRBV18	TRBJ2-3	ASAPELAGVKDTQY
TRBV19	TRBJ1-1	ASIQGARNTEAF
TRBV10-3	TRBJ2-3	AISDERGGTDTQY